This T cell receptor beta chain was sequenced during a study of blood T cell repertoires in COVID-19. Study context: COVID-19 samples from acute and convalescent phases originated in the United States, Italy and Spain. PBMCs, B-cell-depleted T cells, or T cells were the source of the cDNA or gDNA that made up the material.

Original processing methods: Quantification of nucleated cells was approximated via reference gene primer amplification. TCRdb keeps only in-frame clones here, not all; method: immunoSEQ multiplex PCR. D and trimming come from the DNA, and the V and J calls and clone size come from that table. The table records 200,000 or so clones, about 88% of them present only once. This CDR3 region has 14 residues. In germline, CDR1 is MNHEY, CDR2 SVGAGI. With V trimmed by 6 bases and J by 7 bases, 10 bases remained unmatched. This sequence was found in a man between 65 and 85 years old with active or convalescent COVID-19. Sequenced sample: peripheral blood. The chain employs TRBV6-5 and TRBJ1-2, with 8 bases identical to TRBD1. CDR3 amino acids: CASSAPQGASGYTF. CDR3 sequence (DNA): TGTGCCAGCAGCGCCCCCCAGGGGGCAAGTGGCTACACCTTC.